This TCR beta chain came from a study of spatial heterogeneity in lung cancer. Study summary: In raw reads, more than 9.5 appearances on average were recorded for each unique TCR and UMI combination. Findings of the study overall: Resection saw ubiquitous expanded tumor TCRs appear in blood more than follow-up did.

From germline, CDR1 is SEHNR and CDR2 FQNEAQ (reference sequence). With 1 base removed from V and 3 bases from J, the gap between germline ends came to 11 bases. The CDR3 extends over 15 amino acids. This clonotype came up many times. The antigen is unknown. Noted time point: sample taken at primary tumor resection. Whole RNA was taken from tumor, nontumor lung or frozen PBMC; it was then sequenced unsorted. Donation came from 70 or so patients with untreated early-stage non-small cell lung cancer. In the library, each TCR cDNA molecule bore its own unique molecular identifier. Each CDR3 protein gets one entry after TCRdb re-called the 5' RACE reads with MiXCR. Of under 30,000 distinct CDR3 sequences detected, roughly 4.8% appear once; the ten largest clones hold approximately 4.7%.

Material: PBMCs, obtained at surgery. This receptor was taken from a male donor with early-stage non-small cell lung cancer. The chain uses TRBV7-9 and TRBJ2-3, with D unresolved. DNA for the CDR3: TGTGCCAGCAGCTTAGTACGAGGCCGTACAGATACGCAGTATTTT. Its protein product is CASSLVRGRTDTQYF.